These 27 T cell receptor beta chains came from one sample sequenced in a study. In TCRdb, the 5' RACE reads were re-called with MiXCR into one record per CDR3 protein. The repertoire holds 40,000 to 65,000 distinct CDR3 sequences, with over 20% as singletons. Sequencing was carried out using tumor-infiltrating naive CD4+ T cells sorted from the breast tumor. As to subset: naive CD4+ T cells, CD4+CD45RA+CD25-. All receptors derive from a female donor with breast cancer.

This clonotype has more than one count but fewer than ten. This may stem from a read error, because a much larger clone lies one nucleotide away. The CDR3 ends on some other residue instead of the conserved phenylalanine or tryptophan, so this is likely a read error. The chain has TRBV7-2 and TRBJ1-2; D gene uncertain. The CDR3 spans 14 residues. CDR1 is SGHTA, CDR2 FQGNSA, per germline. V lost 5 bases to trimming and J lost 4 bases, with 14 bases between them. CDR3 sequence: CASSQHRSGYGYTS. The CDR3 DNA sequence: TGTGCCAGCAGCCAACATCGATCCGGCTATGGCTACACCTCC.

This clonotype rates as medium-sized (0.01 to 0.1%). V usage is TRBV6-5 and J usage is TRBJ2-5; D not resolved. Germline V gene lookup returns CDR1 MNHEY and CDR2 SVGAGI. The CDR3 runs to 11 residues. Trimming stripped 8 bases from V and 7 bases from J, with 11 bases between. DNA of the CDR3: TGTGCCAGCTTGGGAAGTGGGACCCAGTACTTC. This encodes CASLGSGTQYF.

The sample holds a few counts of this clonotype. This CDR3 is CSASPGQGSSPLHF. CDR3 coding DNA: TGCAGTGCTAGCCCCGGACAGGGTAGTTCACCCCTCCACTTT. The J gene is TRBJ1-6, the V gene TRBV20-1, with 8 bases identical to TRBD1. V was pared by 3 bases and J by 9 bases, with 7 bases of the junction left unmatched. Germline-derived CDR1 and CDR2 are DFQATT and SNEGSKA (reference sequence). The CDR3 is made up of 14 amino acids.

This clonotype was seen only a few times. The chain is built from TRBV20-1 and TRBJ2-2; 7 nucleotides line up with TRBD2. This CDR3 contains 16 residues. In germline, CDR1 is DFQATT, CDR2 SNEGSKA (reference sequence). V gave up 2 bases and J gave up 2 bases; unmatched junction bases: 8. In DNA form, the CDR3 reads TGCAGTGCTAGACCTTTATCGGGAGGAAACACCGGGGAGCTGTTTTTT. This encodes CSARPLSGGNTGELFF.

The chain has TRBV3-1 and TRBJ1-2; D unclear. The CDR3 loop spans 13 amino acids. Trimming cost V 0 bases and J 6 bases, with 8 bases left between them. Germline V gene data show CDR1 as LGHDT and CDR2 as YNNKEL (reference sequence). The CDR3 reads CASSQDSFNGYTF. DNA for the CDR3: TGTGCCAGCAGCCAAGATTCCTTTAATGGCTACACCTTC.

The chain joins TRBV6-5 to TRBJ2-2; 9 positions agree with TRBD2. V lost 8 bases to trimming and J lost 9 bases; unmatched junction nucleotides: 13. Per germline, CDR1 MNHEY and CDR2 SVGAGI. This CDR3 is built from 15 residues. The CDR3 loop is CASAYRGGGARELFF. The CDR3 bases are TGTGCCAGCGCCTACCGGGGCGGGGGGGCCAGGGAGCTGTTTTTT.

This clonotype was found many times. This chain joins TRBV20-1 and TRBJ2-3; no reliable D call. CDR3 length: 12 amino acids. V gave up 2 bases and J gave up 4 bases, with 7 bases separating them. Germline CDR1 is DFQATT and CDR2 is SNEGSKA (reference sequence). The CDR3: CSARPVADTQYF. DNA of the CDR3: TGCAGTGCTAGACCCGTCGCAGATACGCAGTATTTT.

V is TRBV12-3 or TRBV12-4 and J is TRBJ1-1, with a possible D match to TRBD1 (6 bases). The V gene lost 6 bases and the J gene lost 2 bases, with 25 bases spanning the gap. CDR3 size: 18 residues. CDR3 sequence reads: CASSPRGRGRELNTEAFF. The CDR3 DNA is TGTGCCAGCAGCCCTAGGGGCAGGGGCCGAGAACTTAACACTGAAGCTTTCTTT.

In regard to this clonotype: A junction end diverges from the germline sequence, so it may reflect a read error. In nucleotides, the CDR3 is TGTGCCAACAGTGAAGCGAGGAGGGGTGACTATGGCTACACCTTC. As protein: CANSEARRGDYGYTF. The genes are TRBV6-1 and TRBJ1-2; a weak D match, TRBD1 (5 bases). The CDR3 has 15 amino acids. The germline CDR1 and CDR2 sequences are MNHNS and SASEGT.

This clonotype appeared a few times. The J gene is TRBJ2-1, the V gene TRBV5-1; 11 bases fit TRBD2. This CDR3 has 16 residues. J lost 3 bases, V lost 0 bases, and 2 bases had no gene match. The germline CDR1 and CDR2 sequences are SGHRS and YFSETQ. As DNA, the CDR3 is TGCGCCAGCAGCTTGGTCGGGACTAGCGGCTACAATGAGCAGTTCTTC. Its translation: CASSLVGTSGYNEQFF.

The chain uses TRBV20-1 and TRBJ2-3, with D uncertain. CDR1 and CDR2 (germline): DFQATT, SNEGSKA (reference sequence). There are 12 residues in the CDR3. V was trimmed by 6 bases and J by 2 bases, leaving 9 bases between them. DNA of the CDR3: TGCAGTGCACCCCAGGACACAGATACGCAGTATTTT. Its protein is CSAPQDTDTQYF.

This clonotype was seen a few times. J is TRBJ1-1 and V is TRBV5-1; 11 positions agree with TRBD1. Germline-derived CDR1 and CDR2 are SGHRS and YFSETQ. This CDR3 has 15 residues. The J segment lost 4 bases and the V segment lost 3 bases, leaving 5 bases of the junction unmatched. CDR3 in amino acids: CASSSGTGGTTEAFF. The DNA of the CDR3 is TGCGCCAGCAGCTCGGGGACAGGGGGGACCACTGAAGCTTTCTTT.

In nucleotides, the CDR3 is TGTGCCAGCAGCCCCAGGGGCCGCAGCTCCTACGAGCAGTACTTC. It codes for CASSPRGRSSYEQYF. V is TRBV7-8 and J is TRBJ2-7; weak D call: TRBD1 (6 bases). This CDR3 contains 15 residues. V lost 5 bases and J 0 bases, leaving 14 bases between the germline ends. In germline, CDR1 is SGHVS, CDR2 FQNEAQ.

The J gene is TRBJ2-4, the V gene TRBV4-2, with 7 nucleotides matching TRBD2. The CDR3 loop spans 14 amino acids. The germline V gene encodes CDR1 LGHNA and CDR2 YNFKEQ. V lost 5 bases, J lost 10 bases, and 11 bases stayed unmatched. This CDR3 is CASSRGLEGGIQYF. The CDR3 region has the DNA TGTGCCAGCAGCAGGGGACTGGAGGGAGGGATTCAGTACTTC.

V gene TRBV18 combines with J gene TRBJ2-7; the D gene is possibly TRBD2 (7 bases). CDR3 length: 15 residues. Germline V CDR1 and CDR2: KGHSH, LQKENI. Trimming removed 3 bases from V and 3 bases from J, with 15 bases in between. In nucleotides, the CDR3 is TGTGCCAGCTCACCTTTGGAGGGAGGGGGCTACGAGCAGTACTTC. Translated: CASSPLEGGGYEQYF. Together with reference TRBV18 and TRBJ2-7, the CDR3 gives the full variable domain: NAGVMQNPRHLVRRRGQEARLRCSPMKGHSHVYWYRQLPEEGLKFMVYLQKENIIDESGMPKERFSAEFPKEGPSILRIQQVVRGDSAAYFCASSPLEGGGYEQYFGPGTRLTVT.

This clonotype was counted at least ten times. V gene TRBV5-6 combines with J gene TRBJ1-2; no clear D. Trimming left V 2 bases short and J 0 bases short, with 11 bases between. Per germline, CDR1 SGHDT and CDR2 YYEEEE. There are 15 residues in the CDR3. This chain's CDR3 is CASSFRQPANYGYTF. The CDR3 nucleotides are TGTGCCAGCAGCTTCAGACAACCCGCTAACTATGGCTACACCTTC.

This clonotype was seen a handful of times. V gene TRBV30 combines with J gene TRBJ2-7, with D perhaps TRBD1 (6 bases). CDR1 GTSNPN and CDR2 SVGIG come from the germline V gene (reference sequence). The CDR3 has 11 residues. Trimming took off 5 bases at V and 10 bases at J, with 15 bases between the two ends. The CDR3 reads CAWSQDSYQYF. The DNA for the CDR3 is TGTGCCTGGTCACAGGACAGTTATCAGTACTTC.

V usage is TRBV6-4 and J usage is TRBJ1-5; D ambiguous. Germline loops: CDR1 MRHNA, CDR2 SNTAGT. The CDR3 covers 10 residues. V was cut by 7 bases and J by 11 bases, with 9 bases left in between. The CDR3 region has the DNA TGTGCCAGCATGTGGTCAGCCCAGCATTTT. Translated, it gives CASMWSAQHF.

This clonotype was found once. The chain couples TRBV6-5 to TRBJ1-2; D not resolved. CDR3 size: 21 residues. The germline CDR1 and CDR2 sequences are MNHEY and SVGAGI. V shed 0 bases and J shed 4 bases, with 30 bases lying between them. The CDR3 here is CASSYSPLRRARIGLGYGYTF. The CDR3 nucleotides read TGTGCCAGCAGTTACTCTCCCCTCCGGCGAGCCAGGATTGGGCTAGGCTATGGCTACACCTTC.

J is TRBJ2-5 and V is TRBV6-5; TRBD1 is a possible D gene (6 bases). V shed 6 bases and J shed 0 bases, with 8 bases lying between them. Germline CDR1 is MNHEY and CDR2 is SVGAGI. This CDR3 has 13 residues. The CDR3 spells CASRGTNQETQYF. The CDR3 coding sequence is TGTGCCAGCAGGGGGACAAACCAAGAGACCCAGTACTTC.

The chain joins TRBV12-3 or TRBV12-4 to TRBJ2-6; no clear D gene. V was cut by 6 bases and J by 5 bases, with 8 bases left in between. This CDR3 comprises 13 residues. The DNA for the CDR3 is TGTGCCAGCAGCCAGAACAGGGCCAACGTCCTGACTTTC. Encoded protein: CASSQNRANVLTF.

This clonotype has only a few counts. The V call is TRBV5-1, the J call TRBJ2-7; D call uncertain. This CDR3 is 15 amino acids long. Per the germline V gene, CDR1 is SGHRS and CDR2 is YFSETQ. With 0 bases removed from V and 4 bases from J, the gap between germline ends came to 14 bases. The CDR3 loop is CASSLGQVSSYEQYF. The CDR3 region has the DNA TGCGCCAGCAGCTTGGGGCAGGTCTCATCGTACGAGCAGTACTTC.

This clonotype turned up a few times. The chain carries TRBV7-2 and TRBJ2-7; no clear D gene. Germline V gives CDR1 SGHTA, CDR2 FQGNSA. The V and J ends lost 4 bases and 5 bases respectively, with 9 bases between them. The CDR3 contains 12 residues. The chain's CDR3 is CASSSVYDEQYF. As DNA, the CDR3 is TGTGCCAGCAGCTCGGTCTACGACGAGCAGTACTTC.

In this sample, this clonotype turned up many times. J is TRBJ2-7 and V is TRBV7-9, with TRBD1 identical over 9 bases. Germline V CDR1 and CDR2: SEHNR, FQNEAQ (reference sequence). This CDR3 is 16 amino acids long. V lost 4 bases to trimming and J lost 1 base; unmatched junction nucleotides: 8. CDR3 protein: CASSSPGTGFSYEQYF. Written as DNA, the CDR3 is TGTGCCAGCAGCTCCCCCGGGACAGGGTTTTCCTACGAGCAGTACTTC.

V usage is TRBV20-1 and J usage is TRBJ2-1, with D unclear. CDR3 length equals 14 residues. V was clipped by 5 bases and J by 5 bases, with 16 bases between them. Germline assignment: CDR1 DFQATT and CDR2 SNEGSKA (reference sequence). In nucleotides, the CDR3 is TGCAGTGCTCCTAAGATCCGTCAGAACAATGAGCAGTTCTTC. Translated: CSAPKIRQNNEQFF.

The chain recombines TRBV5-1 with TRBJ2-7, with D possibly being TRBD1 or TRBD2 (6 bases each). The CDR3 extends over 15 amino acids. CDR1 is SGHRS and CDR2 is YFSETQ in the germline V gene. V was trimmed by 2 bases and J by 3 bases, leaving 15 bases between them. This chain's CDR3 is CASSLGGRGNYEQYF. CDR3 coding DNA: TGCGCCAGCAGCTTAGGGGGGAGAGGTAACTACGAGCAGTACTTC.

The CDR3 region is CAWRGGPSTDTQYF. As DNA, the CDR3 is TGTGCCTGGAGAGGGGGGCCTAGCACAGATACGCAGTATTTT. The gene calls are TRBV30 and TRBJ2-3; either TRBD1 or TRBD2 may fit D (6 bases each). This CDR3 comprises 14 residues. Looked up from germline, CDR1 is GTSNPN and CDR2 is SVGIG (reference sequence). Trimming cost V 3 bases and J 0 bases, with 10 bases left between them.